The 21 T cell receptor beta chains given below trace back to one sample, sequenced in a study of lymphopenia after photon versus proton radiotherapy. Measured with immunoSEQ multiplex PCR; TCRdb has only the in-frame clones, and not every one. The sample consists of fewer than 4,000 clones, about 71% of them appearing once. The starting material was peripheral blood, obtained from a patient treated with proton-based radiotherapy. These TCRs come from a man older than 75 with esophageal cancer.

This clone has a handful of counts. The gene calls are TRBV11-3 and TRBJ1-1, with 10 bases matching TRBD1. Germline CDR1 reads SGHNT; CDR2 reads YENEEA. V was clipped by 1 base and J by 1 base; unmatched bases: 3. The CDR3 length is 16 residues. CDR3 region: CASSLGDRGSNTEAFF. CDR3 bases: TGTGCCAGCAGCTTAGGGGACAGGGGATCGAACACTGAAGCTTTCTTT.

This clone rates as medium-sized. This chain joins TRBV19 and TRBJ1-4; TRBD1 matches at 9 bases. V shed 10 bases and J 7 bases; nucleotides not matched to a gene: 1. Germline lookup yields CDR1 LNHDA and CDR2 SQIVND (reference sequence). The CDR3 loop spans 11 amino acids. CDR3 residues: CAKTGGEKLFF. As DNA, the CDR3 is TGTGCCAAGACAGGGGGTGAAAAACTGTTTTTT.

This chain uses TRBV5-1 with TRBJ2-7; D unclear. Deletions cut 4 bases from V and 0 bases from J, with 8 bases between. The CDR3 sequence is 13 residues long. Germline-derived CDR1 and CDR2 are SGHRS and YFSETQ. CDR3 coding DNA: TGCGCCAGCAGCATCGACTCCTCCTACGAGCAGTACTTC. Encoded protein: CASSIDSSYEQYF.

V usage is TRBV19 and J usage is TRBJ2-3; unclear D gene. Between the trimmed V and J ends, which lost 10 bases and 6 bases, there was a span of 17 bases. The CDR3 has 13 residues. CDR1 is LNHDA, CDR2 SQIVND, per germline (reference sequence). The CDR3 DNA reads as TGTGCCACCAAAGACCTGGGTGGCGATACGCAGTATTTT. It yields the protein CATKDLGGDTQYF.

In regard to this clone: A much larger clone is a single base away; this may be a read error. The V gene is TRBV9, the J gene TRBJ2-3; 8 bases match TRBD2. Germline CDR1 is SGDLS and CDR2 is YYNGEE. The CDR3 is made up of 17 amino acids. CDR3 DNA: TGTCCCCGCAGCGCGCTCGGGGGGGCGGGCTTAGCAGATACGCAGTATTTT. It yields the protein CPRSALGGAGLADTQYF.

J is TRBJ1-4 and V is TRBV5-1; TRBD1 is a possible D gene (6 bases). This CDR3 is built from 14 residues. Germline CDR1 reads SGHRS; CDR2 reads YFSETQ. Trimming cost V 4 bases and J 0 bases, with 7 bases left between them. CDR3 in DNA: TGCGCCAGCAGCGCAGGGGCAACTAATGAAAAACTGTTTTTT. Its protein product is CASSAGATNEKLFF.

As DNA, the CDR3 is TGTGCCAGCAGCACAACAGGGGGCGCGGACACTGAAGCTTTCTTT. Its protein is CASSTTGGADTEAFF. V gene TRBV9 combines with J gene TRBJ1-1; 9 bases align to TRBD1. The CDR3 has 15 amino acids. Per the germline V gene, CDR1 is SGDLS and CDR2 is YYNGEE. V shed 4 bases, J shed 3 bases, and the junction held 7 bases outside the gene matches.

The rearrangement joins TRBV27 to TRBJ1-5, with 9 bases aligning to TRBD1. The CDR3 covers 17 residues. Looked up from germline, CDR1 is MNHEY and CDR2 is SMNVEV (reference sequence). V dropped 4 bases and J dropped 1; count of bases not matched to a gene: 8. The CDR3 sequence is CASSSTPGQGSNQPQHF. The CDR3 DNA reads as TGTGCCAGCAGTTCGACCCCAGGACAGGGGAGCAATCAGCCCCAGCATTTT.

This rearrangement joins TRBV19 to TRBJ2-1; 12 bases match TRBD2. V shed 9 bases, J shed 4 bases, and the junction held 7 bases outside the gene matches. The CDR3 consists of 15 residues. The germline CDR1 and CDR2 sequences are LNHDA and SQIVND (reference sequence). The DNA for the CDR3 is TGTGCCAGCGGTCCGGGGACTAGCGGGTACAATGAGCAGTTCTTC. Residues: CASGPGTSGYNEQFF.

The gene calls are TRBV30 and TRBJ2-7; TRBD2 aligns across 9 bases. The length of the CDR3 is 15 residues. Germline lookup yields CDR1 GTSNPN and CDR2 SVGIG (reference sequence). Trimming removed 3 bases from V and 3 bases from J; junction bases left unmatched: 9. This CDR3 reads CAWSPLAGSHYEQYF. The CDR3, as DNA: TGTGCCTGGAGCCCCCTAGCGGGGTCCCACTACGAGCAGTACTTC.

This clone was seen a handful of times. The rearrangement links TRBV7-3 to TRBJ1-5, with TRBD1 matching 7 bases. This CDR3 has 14 amino acids. Germline CDR1 and CDR2: SGHTA and FQGTGA. After removal of 6 bases from V and 8 bases from J, the junction contained 10 bases not matched to a gene. The CDR3 DNA reads TGTGCCAGCAGTCTAGAGAGGGGGCTGAAGCCCCAGCATTTT. Amino acid sequence: CASSLERGLKPQHF.

The gene calls are TRBV5-6 and TRBJ2-5; a possible D gene is TRBD1 (5 bases). V was trimmed by 2 bases and J by 2 bases, leaving 13 bases between them. Per germline, CDR1 SGHDT and CDR2 YYEEEE. This CDR3 contains 15 residues. CDR3 loop: CASSFYIGAQETQYF. In DNA form, the CDR3 reads TGTGCCAGCAGCTTCTATATTGGGGCTCAAGAGACCCAGTACTTC.

The gene calls are TRBV28 and TRBJ1-2; D is possibly TRBD1 (6 bases). The CDR3 is 14 amino acids. CDR1 MDHEN and CDR2 SYDVKM come from the germline V gene. V lost 5 bases, J lost 7 bases, and 17 bases lay in between. The CDR3 DNA reads as TGTGCCAGCAGTCCGGGGCAGGGGTGGTTTGGCTACACCTTC. It yields the protein CASSPGQGWFGYTF.

The chain is built from TRBV7-9 and TRBJ2-5; D might be TRBD2 (5 bases). Trimming took 2 bases from V and 5 from J, leaving 15 bases between them. Looked up from germline, CDR1 is SEHNR and CDR2 is FQNEAQ (reference sequence). CDR3 length equals 15 residues. The CDR3, as DNA: TGTGCCAGCAGCTTATTGTTGAGGGAGAGGGAGACCCAGTACTTC. Translating it yields CASSLLLRERETQYF.

This clone has a handful of counts. The chain has TRBV19 and TRBJ2-6; possible D gene TRBD1, 6 bases. The germline V and J ends were trimmed by 5 bases and 0 bases, with 17 bases remaining between them. Germline V CDR1 and CDR2: LNHDA, SQIVND (reference sequence). The CDR3 runs to 18 residues. CDR3: CASSSQGSTVSGANVLTF. The DNA for the CDR3 is TGTGCCAGTAGTTCACAGGGCAGCACTGTCTCTGGGGCCAACGTCCTGACTTTC.

This clone counts as medium-sized. Additional DNA sequences in this sample encode the identical CDR3. This chain joins TRBV5-1 and TRBJ2-1, with 9 bases that match TRBD1. The germline gives CDR1 SGHRS, CDR2 YFSETQ. V lost 0 bases to trimming and J lost 5 bases; unmatched junction nucleotides: 3. This CDR3 region has 15 residues. The CDR3 DNA reads as TGCGCCAGCAGCTTGGGACAGGGGGAACACAATGAGCAGTTCTTC. Translated, it gives CASSLGQGEHNEQFF.

The chain has TRBV10-3 and TRBJ2-1; 11 bases fit TRBD2. The CDR3 contains 14 residues. Germline V gene lookup returns CDR1 ENHRY and CDR2 SYGVKD. Trimming took 10 bases from V and 6 from J; bases not matched to a gene: 8. CDR3 DNA sequence: TGTGCCAGCGATCCGGGACTAGCGGCCAATGAGCAGTTCTTC. As protein: CASDPGLAANEQFF.

The V and J genes are TRBV14 and TRBJ2-3; no firm D call. Trimming removed 1 base at V and 4 bases at J, with 6 bases between. The CDR3 extends over 13 amino acids. Germline assignment: CDR1 SGHDN and CDR2 FVKESK. CDR3: CASSQGLADTQYF. CDR3 coding DNA: TGTGCCAGCAGCCAAGGGTTGGCAGATACGCAGTATTTT.

This clone appeared a few times. The chain uses TRBV19 and TRBJ2-3; 10 nucleotides line up with TRBD2. Germline-derived CDR1 and CDR2 are LNHDA and SQIVND (reference sequence). This CDR3 contains 15 residues. CDR3 protein: CGSGGSVTPTDTQYF. The CDR3 DNA reads TGTGGTAGCGGGGGGTCCGTCACGCCCACAGATACGCAGTATTTT.

The chain joins TRBV9 to TRBJ1-6, with D uncertain. CDR3 length: 13 residues. Germline-derived CDR1 and CDR2 are SGDLS and YYNGEE. Trimming shortened V by 4 bases and J by 5 bases, and 7 bases separated the two germline ends. The CDR3 nucleotides read TGTGCCAGCAGCTCGGGGAATAATTCACCCCTCCACTTT. This sequence encodes CASSSGNNSPLHF.

The chain has TRBV19 and TRBJ1-5, with D perhaps TRBD1 (5 bases). V gave up 3 bases and J gave up 0 bases, with 12 bases separating them. Germline CDR1 and CDR2: LNHDA and SQIVND (reference sequence). There are 16 residues in the CDR3. CDR3 sequence (DNA): TGTGCCAGTAGTATCCGGGGACGGTATAGCAATCAGCCCCAGCATTTT. Protein: CASSIRGRYSNQPQHF. Drawing the rest from reference TRBV19 and TRBJ1-5, the complete variable domain is DGGITQSPKYLFRKEGQNVTLSCEQNLNHDAMYWYRQDPGQGLRLIYYSQIVNDFQKGDIAEGYSVSREKKESFPLTVTSAQKNPTAFYLCASSIRGRYSNQPQHFGDGTRLSIL.